This T cell receptor (beta chain) is drawn from a study of ipilimumab plus nivolumab after autologous stem cell transplantation (dated by TCRdb to the early 2020s). The study in broad terms: A median of about five ipilimumab doses and eight or nine nivolumab doses was received by trial patients. The intent-to-treat population of the trial was made up of a few dozen patients. Patients undergoing autologous transplant for high-risk diffuse large B cell lymphoma, mature T cell lymphoma, or multiple myeloma were enrolled in the trial. The DLBCL cohort included primary refractory and relapsed disease, with 18-month progression-free survival of approximately 87% and 28% respectively.

Paper-wide results and their limitations: Combined checkpoint inhibition appeared tolerable as post-transplant consolidation, according to the authors' conclusion. According to the authors, a biologic rationale for studying the approach further came from T cell receptor repertoire, regulatory T cell phenotype and gut microbiota profiles.

Starting 14 to 28 days after the autologous transplant, patients began checkpoint therapy, which included ipilimumab at 1 mg/kg intravenously on day 1 of selected weeks. Nivolumab was given at 3 mg/kg intravenously on day 1 of weeks 1, 4, 7, 10, and every two weeks through week 26. Combined checkpoint inhibition with ipilimumab and nivolumab as consolidation after autologous stem cell transplantation was tested in a Phase Ib clinical trial. The junction shows trimming of 1 base on V and 5 bases on J, plus 8 bases between the germline ends. The CDR3, from cysteine to phenylalanine, totals 13 residues. Only CDR3 DNA remains: 39 bases, in frame from the first base. The germline V gene (reference sequence) yields SEHNR for CDR1 and FQNEAQ for CDR2. A remark on this clone: It lacks a known antigen. Base qualities are not recorded, but no much larger clone differs from it by a single base.

Library generation was performed with the immunoSEQ multiplex PCR assay. The source is immuneACCESS, and TCRdb retained only in-frame sequences with V and J called. Part of the clones is not carried over; for the studies checked, unresolved V genes explain less than half of this, and the remainder is unexplained. Within this sample are fewer than 85,000 clones, with more than 80% of them counted one time only. Together, the top ten hold roughly 2% of the sample. The TCR originated in a male donor with diffuse large B-cell lymphoma. Sequences were derived from PBMCs, sampled in a trial of ipilimumab plus nivolumab as post-transplant consolidation. This receptor chain uses TRBV7-9 and TRBJ1-2, with no confidently assigned D gene. The nucleotide sequence is given as TGTGCCAGCAGCTTAGGCCAGAGATATGGCTACACCTTC. Its amino acids are CASSLGQRYGYTF.